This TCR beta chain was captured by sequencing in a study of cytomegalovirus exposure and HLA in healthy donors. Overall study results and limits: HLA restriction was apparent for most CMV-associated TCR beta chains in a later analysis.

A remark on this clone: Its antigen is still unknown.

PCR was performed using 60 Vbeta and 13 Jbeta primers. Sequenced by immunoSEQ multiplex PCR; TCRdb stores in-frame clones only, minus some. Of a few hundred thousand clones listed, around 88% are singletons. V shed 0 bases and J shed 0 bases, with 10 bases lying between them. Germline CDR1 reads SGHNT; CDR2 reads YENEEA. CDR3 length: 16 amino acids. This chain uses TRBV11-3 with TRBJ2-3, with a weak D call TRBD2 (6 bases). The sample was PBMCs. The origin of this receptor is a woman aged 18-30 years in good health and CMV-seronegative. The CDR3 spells CASSLDGGISTDTQYF. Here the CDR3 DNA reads TGTGCCAGCAGCTTAGACGGCGGGATTAGCACAGATACGCAGTATTTT.